This T cell receptor (beta chain) was profiled in a study of blood T cell repertoires in COVID-19. About the study: The study drew acute and convalescent COVID-19 samples from the United States, Italy and Spain.

Original handling: Amplification with reference gene primers provided the estimates of nucleated cell counts. Measured with immunoSEQ multiplex PCR; TCRdb has only the in-frame clones, and not every one. V and J calls and clone size are copied from that table; D and trimming were computed from the DNA. The sample records roughly 58,000 clones, around 85% being singletons. Sequencing was performed on peripheral blood. This clonotype was sampled from a man aged 65 to 79 with active COVID-19.

The CDR3 region is CASSITGGRSDEQFF. Here the CDR3 DNA reads TGTGCCAGTAGTATAACAGGTGGGAGGAGTGATGAGCAGTTCTTC. The chain has TRBV19 and TRBJ2-1; D may be TRBD2 (6 bases). The V gene lost 2 bases and the J gene lost 8 bases, with 16 bases spanning the gap. The CDR3 has 15 amino acids. CDR1 and CDR2 from the germline V gene are LNHDA and SQIVND (reference sequence).